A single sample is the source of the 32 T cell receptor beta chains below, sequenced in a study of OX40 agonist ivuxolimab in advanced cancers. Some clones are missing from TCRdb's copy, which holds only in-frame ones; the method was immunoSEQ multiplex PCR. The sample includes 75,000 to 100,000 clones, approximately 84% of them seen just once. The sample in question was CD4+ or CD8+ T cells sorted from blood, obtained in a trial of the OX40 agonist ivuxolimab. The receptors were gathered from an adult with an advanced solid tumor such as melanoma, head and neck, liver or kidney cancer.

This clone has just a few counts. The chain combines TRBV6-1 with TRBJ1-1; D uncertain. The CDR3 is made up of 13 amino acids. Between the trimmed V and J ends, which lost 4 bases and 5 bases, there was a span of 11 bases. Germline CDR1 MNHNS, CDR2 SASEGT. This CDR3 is CASSVGRQTEAFF. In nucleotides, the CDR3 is TGTGCCAGCAGTGTAGGGCGGCAGACTGAAGCTTTCTTT.

The CDR3 region has the DNA TGTGCCAGCAGTCAGCTAGCGGGGGCGAGTAATGAGCAGTTCTTC. It encodes CASSQLAGASNEQFF. This chain joins TRBV6-5 and TRBJ2-1, with 10 bases aligning to TRBD2. The V and J ends lost 5 bases and 7 bases, in that order; junction bases with no gene match: 8. The germline V gene encodes CDR1 MNHEY and CDR2 SVGAGI. The CDR3 contains 15 residues.

CDR3 protein: CATSRGDRAKNIQYF. DNA of the CDR3: TGTGCCACCAGCAGGGGGGACAGGGCAAAAAACATTCAGTACTTC. The J gene is TRBJ2-4, the V gene TRBV15; 9 nucleotides line up with TRBD1. The CDR3 runs to 15 residues. The germline V gene has CDR1 LNHNV and CDR2 YYDKDF (reference sequence). Trimming at V came to 3 bases and at J to 4 bases, leaving 4 bases not matched to a gene.

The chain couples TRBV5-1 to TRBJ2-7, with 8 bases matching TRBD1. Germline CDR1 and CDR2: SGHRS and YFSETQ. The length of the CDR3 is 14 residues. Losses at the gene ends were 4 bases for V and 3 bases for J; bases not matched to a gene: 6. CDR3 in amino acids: CASSAQGAGYEQYF. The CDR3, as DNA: TGCGCCAGCAGCGCCCAGGGGGCTGGCTACGAGCAGTACTTC.

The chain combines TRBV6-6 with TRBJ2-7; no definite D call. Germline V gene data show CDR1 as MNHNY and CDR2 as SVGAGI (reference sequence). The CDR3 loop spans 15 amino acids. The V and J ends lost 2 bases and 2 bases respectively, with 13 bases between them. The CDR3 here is CASSYERPLPYEQYF. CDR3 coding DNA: TGTGCCAGCAGTTACGAGCGACCCCTGCCCTACGAGCAGTACTTC.

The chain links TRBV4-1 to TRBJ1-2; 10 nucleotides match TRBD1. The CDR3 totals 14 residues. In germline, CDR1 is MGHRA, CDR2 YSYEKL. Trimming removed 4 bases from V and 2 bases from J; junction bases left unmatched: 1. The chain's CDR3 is CASSPGQGNYGYTF. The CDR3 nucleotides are TGCGCCAGCAGCCCGGGACAGGGGAACTATGGCTACACCTTC.

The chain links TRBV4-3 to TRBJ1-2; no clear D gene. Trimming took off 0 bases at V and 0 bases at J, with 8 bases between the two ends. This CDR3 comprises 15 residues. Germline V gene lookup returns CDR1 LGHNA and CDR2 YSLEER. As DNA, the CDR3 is TGCGCCAGCAGCCAAGATCCAGTCACTAACTATGGCTACACCTTC. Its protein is CASSQDPVTNYGYTF.

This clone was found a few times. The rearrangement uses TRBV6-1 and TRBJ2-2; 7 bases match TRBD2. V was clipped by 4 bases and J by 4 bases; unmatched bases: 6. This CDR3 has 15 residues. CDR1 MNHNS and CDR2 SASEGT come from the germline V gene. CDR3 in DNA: TGTGCCAGCAGTGCGCTAGCGGATTCCACCGGGGAGCTGTTTTTT. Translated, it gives CASSALADSTGELFF.

CDR3 region: CASSLVAGGREAFF. In nucleotides, the CDR3 is TGTGCCAGCAGCTTAGTGGCAGGGGGACGTGAAGCTTTCTTT. This chain joins TRBV7-2 and TRBJ1-1, with 7 bases aligning to TRBD1. V was clipped by 1 base and J by 7 bases; unmatched bases: 6. There are 14 residues in the CDR3. Germline V gene data show CDR1 as SGHTA and CDR2 as FQGNSA.

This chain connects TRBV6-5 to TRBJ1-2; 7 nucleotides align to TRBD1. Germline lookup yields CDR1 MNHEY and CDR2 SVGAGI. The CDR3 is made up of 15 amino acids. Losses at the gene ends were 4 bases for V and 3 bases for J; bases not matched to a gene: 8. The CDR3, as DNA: TGTGCCAGCAGTTCCTACGTTACAGGGGACTATGGCTACACCTTC. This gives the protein CASSSYVTGDYGYTF.

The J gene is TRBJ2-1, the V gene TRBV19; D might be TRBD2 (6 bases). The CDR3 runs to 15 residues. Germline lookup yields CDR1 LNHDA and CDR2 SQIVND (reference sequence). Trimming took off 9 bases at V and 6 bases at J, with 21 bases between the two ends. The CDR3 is CASPLRGVPGNEQFF. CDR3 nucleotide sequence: TGTGCCAGCCCCCTGCGCGGGGTCCCAGGCAATGAGCAGTTCTTC. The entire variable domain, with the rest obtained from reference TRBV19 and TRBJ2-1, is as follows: DGGITQSPKYLFRKEGQNVTLSCEQNLNHDAMYWYRQDPGQGLRLIYYSQIVNDFQKGDIAEGYSVSREKKESFPLTVTSAQKNPTAFYLCASPLRGVPGNEQFFGPGTRLTVL.

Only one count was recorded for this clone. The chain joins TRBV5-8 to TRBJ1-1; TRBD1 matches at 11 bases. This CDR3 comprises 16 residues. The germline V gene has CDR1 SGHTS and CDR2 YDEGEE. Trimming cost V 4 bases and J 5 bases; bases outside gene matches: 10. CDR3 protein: CASSRILGQGGTEAFF. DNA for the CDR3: TGTGCCAGCAGCCGAATCCTGGGACAGGGGGGTACTGAAGCTTTCTTT. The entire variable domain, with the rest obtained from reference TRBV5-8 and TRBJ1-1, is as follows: EAGVTQSPTHLIKTRGQQATLRCSPISGHTSVYWYQQALGLGLQFLLWYDEGEERNRGNFPPRFSGRQFPNYSSELNVNALELEDSALYLCASSRILGQGGTEAFFGQGTRLTVV.

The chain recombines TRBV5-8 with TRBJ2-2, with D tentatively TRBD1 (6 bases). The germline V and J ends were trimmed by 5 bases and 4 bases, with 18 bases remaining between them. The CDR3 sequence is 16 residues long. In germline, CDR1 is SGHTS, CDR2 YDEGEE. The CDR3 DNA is TGTGCCAGCAGTCATCACGGAACAGGGAGCACCGGGGAGCTGTTTTTT. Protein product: CASSHHGTGSTGELFF.

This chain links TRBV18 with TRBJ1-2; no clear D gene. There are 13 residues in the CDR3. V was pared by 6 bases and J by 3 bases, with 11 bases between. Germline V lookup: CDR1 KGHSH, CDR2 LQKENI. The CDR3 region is CASSPREDYGYTF. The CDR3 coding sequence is TGTGCCAGCTCCCCTAGGGAGGACTATGGCTACACCTTC.

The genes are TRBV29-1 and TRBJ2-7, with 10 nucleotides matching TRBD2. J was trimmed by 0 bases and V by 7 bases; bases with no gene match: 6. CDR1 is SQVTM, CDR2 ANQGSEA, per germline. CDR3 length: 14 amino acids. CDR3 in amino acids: CSAGAGGSSYEQYF. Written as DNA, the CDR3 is TGCAGCGCGGGAGCGGGGGGGAGCTCCTACGAGCAGTACTTC.

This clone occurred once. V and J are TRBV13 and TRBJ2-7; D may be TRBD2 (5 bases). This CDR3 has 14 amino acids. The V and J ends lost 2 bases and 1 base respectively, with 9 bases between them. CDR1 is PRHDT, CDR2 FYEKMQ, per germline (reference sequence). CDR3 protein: CASSLFGGSYEQYF. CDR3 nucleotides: TGTGCCAGCAGCTTATTCGGAGGATCCTACGAGCAGTACTTC.

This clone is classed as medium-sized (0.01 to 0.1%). The CDR3 spells CSFLTLAGDTEQYF. The CDR3 nucleotides are TGCAGCTTTCTCACTTTAGCGGGAGACACCGAGCAGTACTTC. The rearrangement joins TRBV29-1 to TRBJ2-7, with 9 bases lining up with TRBD2. V gave up 8 bases and J gave up 6 bases; unmatched junction bases: 14. CDR1 and CDR2 from the germline V gene are SQVTM and ANQGSEA. The CDR3 is 14 amino acids.

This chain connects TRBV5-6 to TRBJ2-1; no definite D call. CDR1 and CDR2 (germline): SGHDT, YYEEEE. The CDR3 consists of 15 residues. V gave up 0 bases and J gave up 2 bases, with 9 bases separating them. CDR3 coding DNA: TGTGCCAGCAGCTTGGCGGGCCAAACCTACAATGAGCAGTTCTTC. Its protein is CASSLAGQTYNEQFF.

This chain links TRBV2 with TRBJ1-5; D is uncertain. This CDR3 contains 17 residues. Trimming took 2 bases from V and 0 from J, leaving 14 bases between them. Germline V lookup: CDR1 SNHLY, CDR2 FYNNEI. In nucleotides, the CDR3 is TGTGCCAGCAGTGAATTCTTGCCTTCTTATAGCAATCAGCCCCAGCATTTT. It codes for CASSEFLPSYSNQPQHF.

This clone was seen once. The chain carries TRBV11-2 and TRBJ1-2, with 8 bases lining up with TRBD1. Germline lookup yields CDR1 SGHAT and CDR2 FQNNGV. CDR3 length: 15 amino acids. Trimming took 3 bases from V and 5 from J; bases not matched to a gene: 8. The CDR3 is CASSLGDRSGYGYTF. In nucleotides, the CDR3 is TGTGCCAGCAGCTTGGGGGACAGGTCAGGATATGGCTACACCTTC. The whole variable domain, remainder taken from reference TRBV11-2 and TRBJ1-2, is EAGVAQSPRYKIIEKRQSVAFWCNPISGHATLYWYQQILGQGPKLLIQFQNNGVVDDSQLPKDRFSAERLKGVDSTLKIQPAKLEDSAVYLCASSLGDRSGYGYTFGSGTRLTVV.

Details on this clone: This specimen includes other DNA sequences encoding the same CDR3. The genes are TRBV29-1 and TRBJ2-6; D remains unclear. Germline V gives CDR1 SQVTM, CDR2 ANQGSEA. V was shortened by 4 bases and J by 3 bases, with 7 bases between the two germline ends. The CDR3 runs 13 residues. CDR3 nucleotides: TGCAGCGTTGCCGGAGTTGGGGCCAACGTCCTGACTTTC. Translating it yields CSVAGVGANVLTF.

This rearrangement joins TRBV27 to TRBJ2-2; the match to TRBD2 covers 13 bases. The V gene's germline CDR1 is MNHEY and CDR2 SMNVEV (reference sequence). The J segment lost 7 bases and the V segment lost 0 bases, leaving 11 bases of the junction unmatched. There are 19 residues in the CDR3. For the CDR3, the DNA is TGTGCCAGCAGTTTATCCCCAAGGACTAGCGGGAGTAGGGTCGGGGAGCTGTTTTTT. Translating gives CASSLSPRTSGSRVGELFF.

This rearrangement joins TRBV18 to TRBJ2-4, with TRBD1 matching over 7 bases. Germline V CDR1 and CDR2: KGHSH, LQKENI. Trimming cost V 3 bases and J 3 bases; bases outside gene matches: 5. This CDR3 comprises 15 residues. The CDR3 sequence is CASSPDRVGKNIQYF. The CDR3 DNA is TGTGCCAGCTCACCCGACAGGGTCGGCAAAAACATTCAGTACTTC.

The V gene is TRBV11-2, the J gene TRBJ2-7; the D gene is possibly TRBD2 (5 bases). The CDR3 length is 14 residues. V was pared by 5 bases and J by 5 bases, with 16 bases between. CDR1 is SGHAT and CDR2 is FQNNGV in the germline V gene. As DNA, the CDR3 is TGTGCCAGCAGCCCCCAAACTAGGATCCACGAGCAGTACTTC. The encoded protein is CASSPQTRIHEQYF.

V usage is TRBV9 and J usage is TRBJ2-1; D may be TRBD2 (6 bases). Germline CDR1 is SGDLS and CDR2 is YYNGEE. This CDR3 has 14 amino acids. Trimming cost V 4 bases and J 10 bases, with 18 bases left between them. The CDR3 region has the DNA TGTGCCAGCAGCCCGCGGGACTTGTACTCGGAGCAGTTCTTC. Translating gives CASSPRDLYSEQFF.

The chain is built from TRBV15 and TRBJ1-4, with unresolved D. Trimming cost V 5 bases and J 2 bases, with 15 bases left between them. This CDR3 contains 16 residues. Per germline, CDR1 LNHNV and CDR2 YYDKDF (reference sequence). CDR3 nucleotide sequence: TGTGCCACCAGCCGTCGCTCCCCGGGTACTAATGAAAAACTGTTTTTT. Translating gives CATSRRSPGTNEKLFF.

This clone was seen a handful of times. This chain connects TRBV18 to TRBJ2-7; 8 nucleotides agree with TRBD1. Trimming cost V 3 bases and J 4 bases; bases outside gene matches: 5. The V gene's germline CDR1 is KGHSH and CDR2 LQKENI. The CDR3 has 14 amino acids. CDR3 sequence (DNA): TGTGCCAGCTCACCGTCTACAGGGGGGTACGAGCAGTACTTC. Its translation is CASSPSTGGYEQYF.

The CDR3 loop is CASSLDDNRVTEAFF. The CDR3 DNA is TGCGCCAGCAGCCTGGATGACAACAGGGTGACTGAAGCTTTCTTT. J is TRBJ1-1 and V is TRBV5-1, with TRBD1 as a possible D gene (6 bases). This CDR3 spans 15 amino acids. Per the germline V gene, CDR1 is SGHRS and CDR2 is YFSETQ. The V gene lost 4 bases and the J gene lost 5 bases, with 18 bases spanning the gap.

In nucleotides, the CDR3 is TGTGCCAGCAGCGCCCGGACTAGCGGGAGAGGTCTTAGGGAGCAGTTCTTC. Protein product: CASSARTSGRGLREQFF. V usage is TRBV7-2 and J usage is TRBJ2-1; 13 bases match TRBD2. Germline CDR1 reads SGHTA; CDR2 reads FQGNSA. J was trimmed by 10 bases and V by 5 bases; bases with no gene match: 14. The length of the CDR3 is 17 residues. The full variable domain, completed using reference TRBV7-2 and TRBJ2-1, is GAGVSQSPSNKVTEKGKDVELRCDPISGHTALYWYRQSLGQGLEFLIYFQGNSAPDKSGLPSDRFSAERTGGSVSTLTIQRTQQEDSAVYLCASSARTSGRGLREQFFGPGTRLTVL.

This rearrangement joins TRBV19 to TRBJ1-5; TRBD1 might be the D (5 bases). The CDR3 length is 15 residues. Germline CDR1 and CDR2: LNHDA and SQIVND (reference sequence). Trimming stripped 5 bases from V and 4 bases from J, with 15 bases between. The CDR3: CASSRGTGENQPQHF. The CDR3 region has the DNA TGTGCCAGTAGTCGGGGGACGGGGGAGAATCAGCCCCAGCATTTT.

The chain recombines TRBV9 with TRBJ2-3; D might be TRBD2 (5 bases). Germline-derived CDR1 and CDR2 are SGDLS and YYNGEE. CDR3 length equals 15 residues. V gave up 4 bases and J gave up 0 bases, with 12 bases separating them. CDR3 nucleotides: TGTGCCAGCAGCCCCCGTCGGGGAAGCACAGATACGCAGTATTTT. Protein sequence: CASSPRRGSTDTQYF.

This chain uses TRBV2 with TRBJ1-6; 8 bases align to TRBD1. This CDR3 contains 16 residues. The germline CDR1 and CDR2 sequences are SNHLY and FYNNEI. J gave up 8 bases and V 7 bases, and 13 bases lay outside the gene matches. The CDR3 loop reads CASTLPGQGFDSPLHF. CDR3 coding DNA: TGTGCCAGCACCCTCCCCGGACAGGGATTCGATTCACCCCTCCACTTT.